These T cell receptor beta chains were read from a single sample in a study of identical twins. From the 5' RACE reads, TCRdb called clonotypes with MiXCR, one entry per CDR3 protein. The sample holds about 240,000 distinct CDR3 sequences, roughly 10% seen once. The material sequenced was memory T cells sorted from blood. These receptors were collected from a man aged 50 to 60 in good health. CDR3s include the opening cysteine and the closing phenylalanine or tryptophan. Each record gives: D gene, V gene, clone size, J gene, CDR3 protein, CDR3 DNA. A D gene is named only where the DNA matches it firmly. Not all rows give a size; the values are once, few, many and, for expanded clones, a class.

TRBD1,TRBV5-1,NA,TRBJ1-4,CASSSTGALLPNEKLFF,TGCGCCAGCAGCTCGACAGGGGCCCTACTACCTAATGAAAAACTGTTTTTT
NA,TRBV20-1,NA,TRBJ1-5,CSARTGSNQPQHF,TGCAGTGCCCGGACGGGGAGCAATCAGCCCCAGCATTTT
NA,TRBV29-1,many,TRBJ2-1,CSVVLRGASLGYEQFF,TGCAGCGTTGTCCTTCGTGGAGCCTCCTTAGGCTATGAGCAGTTCTTC
NA,TRBV12-3/TRBV12-4,NA,TRBJ2-1,CASRAPLYNEQFF,TGTGCCAGCAGGGCGCCCCTTTACAATGAGCAGTTCTTC
TRBD1,TRBV20-1,many,TRBJ2-4,CSATRQGPARTLAKNIQYF,TGCAGTGCTACCCGACAGGGACCCGCTCGGACCTTGGCCAAAAACATTCAGTACTTC
NA,TRBV5-1,many,TRBJ1-1,CASSFPRGNTEAFF,TGCGCCAGCAGCTTCCCCAGGGGGAACACTGAAGCTTTCTTT
NA,TRBV9,many,TRBJ2-7,CASIKLRYEQYF,TGTGCCAGCATAAAACTTCGGTACGAGCAGTACTTC
NA,TRBV12-3/TRBV12-4,many,TRBJ2-2,CASSKQLVSNTGELFF,TGTGCCAGCAGCAAACAGTTGGTCTCGAACACCGGGGAGCTGTTTTTT
NA,TRBV2,many,TRBJ1-3,CATGPGNTIYF,TGTGCCACCGGACCTGGAAACACCATATATTTT
NA,TRBV2,NA,TRBJ2-3,CASSVSGRSTDTQYF,TGTGCCAGCAGTGTATCGGGGAGGAGCACAGATACGCAGTATTTT
TRBD2,TRBV10-2,many,TRBJ2-3,CASQSGGLLRLRSTDTQYF,TGCGCCAGCCAGAGCGGGGGACTTCTCCGCCTCAGGAGCACAGATACGCAGTATTTT
NA,TRBV12-3/TRBV12-4,many,TRBJ2-7,CASSPQAHSYEQYF,TGTGCCAGCAGTCCTCAGGCTCACTCCTACGAGCAGTACTTC
NA,TRBV12-3/TRBV12-4,many,TRBJ2-7,CASREQDGSYEQYF,TGTGCCAGCAGGGAACAGGACGGCTCCTACGAGCAGTACTTC
TRBD2,TRBV5-6,many,TRBJ2-2,CASSSWTSSGELFF,TGTGCCAGCAGCTCCTGGACTAGCTCCGGGGAGCTGTTTTTT
TRBD1,TRBV25-1,many,TRBJ2-5,CASSEWPGQQTSQETQYF,TGTGCCAGCAGTGAATGGCCGGGACAGCAGACTTCCCAAGAGACCCAGTACTTC
NA,TRBV30,few,TRBJ2-5,CAWSVPRSAPGETQYF,TGTGCCTGGAGTGTGCCTCGGTCTGCTCCTGGGGAGACCCAGTACTTC
TRBD2,TRBV27,NA,TRBJ2-3,CASSVSGRAGDTQYF,TGTGCCAGCTCGGTCAGCGGGAGGGCTGGAGATACGCAGTATTTT
NA,TRBV7-2,many,TRBJ2-7,CASSLDQSRQYF,TGTGCCAGCAGCTTGGACCAATCGAGGCAGTACTTC
NA,TRBV6-5,few,TRBJ1-2,CASSAGTYGYTF,TGTGCCAGCAGCGCCGGGACCTATGGCTACACCTTC
TRBD1,TRBV15,NA,TRBJ2-7,CATSRGGTGNEQYF,TGTGCCACCAGCAGAGGTGGGACAGGGAACGAGCAGTACTTC
TRBD1,TRBV27,many,TRBJ2-7,CASRAATGGIYEQYF,TGTGCCAGCAGAGCCGCGACAGGGGGGATCTACGAGCAGTACTTC
NA,TRBV20-1,NA,TRBJ1-2,CSARDLKGPANYGYTF,TGCAGTGCTAGAGATCTGAAGGGGCCAGCTAACTATGGCTACACCTTC
TRBD2,TRBV7-9,NA,TRBJ2-1,CASSEGTKSSYNEQFF,TGTGCCAGCAGCGAGGGGACTAAGAGCTCCTACAATGAGCAGTTCTTC
TRBD1,TRBV11-2,NA,TRBJ2-3,CASSPKTGGADTQYF,TGTGCCAGCAGCCCAAAGACAGGGGGCGCGGATACGCAGTATTTT
TRBD2,TRBV20-1,many,TRBJ2-1,CSASPQGLGSYNEQFF,TGCAGTGCTAGCCCTCAGGGACTAGGGTCCTACAATGAGCAGTTCTTC
TRBD1,TRBV5-1,many,TRBJ1-1,CASSPGTVRTEAFF,TGCGCCAGCAGCCCAGGGACAGTGAGAACTGAAGCTTTCTTT
TRBD1,TRBV10-3,NA,TRBJ2-5,CAITEGTGGRETQYF,TGTGCCATCACCGAGGGCACAGGGGGCAGGGAGACCCAGTACTTC
NA,TRBV29-1,many,TRBJ1-2,CSVEPDGDYGYTF,TGCAGCGTTGAGCCGGATGGAGACTATGGCTACACCTTC
TRBD2,TRBV20-1,NA,TRBJ2-7,CSAFGTSGREFDEQYF,TGCAGTGCTTTTGGCACTAGCGGGAGGGAGTTCGACGAGCAGTACTTC
TRBD1,TRBV20-1,many,TRBJ1-2,CSARAPPKPGQGSGYGYTF,TGCAGTGCTCGAGCACCGCCCAAACCGGGACAGGGGTCGGGCTATGGCTACACCTTC
NA,TRBV4-2,many,TRBJ2-3,CASSQDRRAADTQYF,TGTGCCAGCAGCCAAGATCGGAGGGCCGCAGATACGCAGTATTTT
TRBD2,TRBV20-1,NA,TRBJ2-5,CSARGLLAGGYETQYF,TGCAGTGCTAGAGGGCTGCTAGCGGGAGGGTATGAGACCCAGTACTTC
TRBD1,TRBV20-1,many,TRBJ2-7,CSARDFGDRYSYEQYF,TGCAGTGCTAGAGATTTCGGGGACAGGTACTCCTACGAGCAGTACTTC
TRBD2,TRBV3-1,few,TRBJ2-3,CASSHSTSGRADTQYF,TGTGCCAGCAGCCACTCCACCTCGGGGAGGGCGGATACGCAGTATTTT
TRBD1,TRBV18,many,TRBJ2-1,CASSTRQGGSNHNEQFF,TGTGCCAGCTCAACCCGACAGGGTGGAAGTAATCACAATGAGCAGTTCTTC
TRBD2,TRBV5-1,few,TRBJ2-1,CASSPRASGSRNEQFF,TGCGCCAGCAGCCCGCGGGCGAGCGGGAGTAGAAATGAGCAGTTCTTC
TRBD1,TRBV6-1,NA,TRBJ2-7,CASSEGQGAPQYF,TGTGCCAGCAGTGAAGGACAGGGGGCGCCGCAGTACTTC
TRBD2,TRBV19,few,TRBJ2-1,CASNPSGAPYNEQFF,TGTGCCAGTAACCCTAGCGGGGCCCCGTACAATGAGCAGTTCTTC
NA,TRBV4-1,many,TRBJ1-4,CASSQGIGGAVEKLFF,TGCGCCAGCAGCCAAGGCATCGGGGGGGCGGTTGAAAAACTGTTTTTT
NA,TRBV12-3/TRBV12-4,NA,TRBJ1-1,CASSLQAGAGDTEAFF,TGTGCCAGCAGTTTACAGGCAGGGGCCGGGGACACTGAAGCTTTCTTT
NA,TRBV7-9,NA,TRBJ2-7,CASSLARTPHEQYF,TGTGCCAGCAGCTTGGCACGGACGCCCCACGAGCAGTACTTC
NA,TRBV6-5,many,TRBJ1-1,CASSGGRKAFF,TGTGCCAGCAGCGGGGGGCGTAAAGCTTTCTTT
TRBD1,TRBV7-2,NA,TRBJ2-1,CASSKSRDRGYNEQFF,TGTGCCAGCAGCAAATCCCGGGACAGGGGTTACAATGAGCAGTTCTTC